This T cell receptor beta chain is from a study of blood T cells in healthy people across ages. General study points: Shifts in expanded clonotypes may have been confounded by donor CMV status, which was unknown. Significant beta diversity loss was already apparent by age about 39, declining roughly linearly.

The second PCR ran about 6 to 12 cycles with a sample-barcoded 5' primer and J-beta primers. Sequencing of every sample gave 2.5 million or more CDR3-containing paired-end reads. From the 5' RACE reads, TCRdb called clonotypes with MiXCR, one entry per CDR3 protein. The repertoire holds 780,000 or so distinct CDR3 sequences, with 40% to 65% as singletons. The CDR3 loop spans 13 amino acids. In germline, CDR1 is KGHDR, CDR2 SFDVKD. With 4 bases removed from V and 7 bases from J, the gap between germline ends came to 10 bases. On this clonotype itself: Its target is unknown.

The V call is TRBV24-1, the J call TRBJ2-1; D remains unclear. The TCR comes from an elderly man in good health. Sequencing was done on a sample of blood. This CDR3 is CATSDLDRNEQFF. The CDR3, as DNA: TGTGCCACCAGTGACCTGGATCGTAATGAGCAGTTCTTC.